This entry describes one T cell receptor (beta chain). What it binds is unknown. Every bit of the isolated RNA underwent reverse transcription, so sequencing read expressed TCRB transcripts. Generated by immunoSEQ multiplex PCR, the TCRdb table keeps only in-frame clones and is missing some. The sample has some 290,000 clones, 24% seen once. This sample was taken from a study of beta chain features in type 1 diabetes. About the study: The study examined more than 100,000,000 sorted cells across all samples. The study, taken as a whole, reports: People with Type 1 diabetes carried modestly yet significantly shorter TCRB CDR3s in all four CD4+ subsets. Naive, central memory and Treg TCRB repertoires seemed to resemble each other more closely in patients than they did in healthy donors.

Trimming removed 4 bases from V and 5 bases from J; junction bases left unmatched: 6. The CDR3 is made up of 14 amino acids. Germline V gives CDR1 MNHEY, CDR2 SVGAGI. The chain carries TRBV6-5 and TRBJ1-1, with 8 bases matching TRBD1. The sequenced material came from naive CD4+ T cells from blood. This TCR derives from a woman under 40 with type 1 diabetes. As DNA, the CDR3 is TGTGCCAGCAGTTCCCAGGGGGCGAGTACTGAAGCTTTCTTT. Encoded protein: CASSSQGASTEAFF.